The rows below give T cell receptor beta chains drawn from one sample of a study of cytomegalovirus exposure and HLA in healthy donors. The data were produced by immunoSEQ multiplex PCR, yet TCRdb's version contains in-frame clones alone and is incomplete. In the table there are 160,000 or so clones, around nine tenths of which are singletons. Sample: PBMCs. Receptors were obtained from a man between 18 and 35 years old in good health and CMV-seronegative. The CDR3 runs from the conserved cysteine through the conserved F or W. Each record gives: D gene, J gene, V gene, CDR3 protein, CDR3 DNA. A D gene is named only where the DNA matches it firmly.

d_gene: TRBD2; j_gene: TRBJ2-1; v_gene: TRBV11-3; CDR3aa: CASSLASGNSYNEQFF; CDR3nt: TGTGCCAGCAGCTTAGCTAGCGGGAACTCCTACAATGAGCAGTTCTTC
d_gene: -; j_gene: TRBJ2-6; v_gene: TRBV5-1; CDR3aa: CASSLGQSGANVLTF; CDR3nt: TGCGCCAGCAGCTTGGGACAATCTGGGGCCAACGTCCTGACTTTC
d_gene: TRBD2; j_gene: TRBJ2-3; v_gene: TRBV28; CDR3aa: CASSLSASGGTDTQYF; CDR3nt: TGTGCCAGCAGTTTATCGGCCAGCGGGGGCACAGATACGCAGTATTTT
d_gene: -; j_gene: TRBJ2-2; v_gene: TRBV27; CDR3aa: CASSLSKRTGELFF; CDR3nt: TGTGCCAGCAGTTTATCGAAGCGTACCGGGGAGCTGTTTTTT
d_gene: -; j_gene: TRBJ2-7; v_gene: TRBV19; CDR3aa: CASRGIHEQYF; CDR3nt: TGTGCCAGCCGAGGAATCCACGAGCAGTACTTC
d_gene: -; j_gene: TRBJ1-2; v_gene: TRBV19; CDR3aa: CASMEGGRNYGYTF; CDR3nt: TGTGCCAGTATGGAGGGAGGCCGCAACTATGGCTACACCTTC
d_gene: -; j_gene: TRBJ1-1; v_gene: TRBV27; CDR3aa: CASSFNMNTEAFF; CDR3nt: TGTGCCAGCAGTTTTAACATGAACACTGAAGCTTTCTTT
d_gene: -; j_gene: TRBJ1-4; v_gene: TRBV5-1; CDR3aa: CASSQLGINEKLFF; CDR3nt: TGCGCCAGCAGCCAGCTCGGGATAAATGAAAAACTGTTTTTT
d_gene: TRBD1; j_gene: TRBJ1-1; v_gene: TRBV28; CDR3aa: CASTTAQGAAEAFF; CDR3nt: TGTGCCAGCACGACAGCTCAGGGGGCGGCTGAAGCTTTCTTT
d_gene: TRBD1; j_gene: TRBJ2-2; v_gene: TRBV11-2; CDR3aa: CASSLLTGVTGELFF; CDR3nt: TGTGCCAGCAGCTTATTGACAGGGGTCACCGGGGAGCTGTTTTTT
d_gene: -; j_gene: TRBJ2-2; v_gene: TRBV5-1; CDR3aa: CASSLRGRGDTGELFF; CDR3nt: TGCGCCAGCAGCTTAAGGGGGCGCGGGGACACCGGGGAGCTGTTTTTT
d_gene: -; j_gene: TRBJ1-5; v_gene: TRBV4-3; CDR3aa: CASSQSPGGVQPQHF; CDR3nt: TGCGCCAGCAGCCAATCCCCTGGGGGGGTTCAGCCCCAGCATTTT
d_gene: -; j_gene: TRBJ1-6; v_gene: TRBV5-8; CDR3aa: CASSDNPNSPLHF; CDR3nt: TGTGCCAGCAGCGACAATCCCAATTCACCCCTCCACTTT
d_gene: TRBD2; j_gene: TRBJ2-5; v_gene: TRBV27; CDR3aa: CASRTRQETQYF; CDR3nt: TGTGCCAGCCGGACTAGGCAAGAGACCCAGTACTTC
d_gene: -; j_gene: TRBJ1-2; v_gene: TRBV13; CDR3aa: CASSFRGPGDDGYTF; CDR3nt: TGTGCCAGCAGCTTCCGGGGACCAGGGGACGATGGCTACACCTTC
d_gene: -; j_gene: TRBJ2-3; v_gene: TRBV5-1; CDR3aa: CASSLDRGTDTQYF; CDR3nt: TGCGCCAGCAGCTTAGACCGGGGCACAGATACGCAGTATTTT
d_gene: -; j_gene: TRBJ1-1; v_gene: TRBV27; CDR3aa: CASSPKGLSMNTEAFF; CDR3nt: TGTGCCAGCAGTCCGAAGGGACTTTCGATGAACACTGAAGCTTTCTTT
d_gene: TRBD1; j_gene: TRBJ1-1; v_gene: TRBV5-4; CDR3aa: CASSWGSGGGGEAFF; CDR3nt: TGTGCCAGCAGCTGGGGGTCAGGGGGTGGAGGTGAAGCTTTCTTT
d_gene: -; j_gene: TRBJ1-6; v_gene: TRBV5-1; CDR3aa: CASSVVGGNSPLHF; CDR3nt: TGCGCCAGCAGCGTCGTGGGGGGAAATTCACCCCTCCACTTT
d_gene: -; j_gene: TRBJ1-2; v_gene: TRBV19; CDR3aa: CASINLKGWEVNYGYTF; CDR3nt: TGTGCCAGTATAAACCTAAAAGGTTGGGAGGTTAACTATGGCTACACCTTC
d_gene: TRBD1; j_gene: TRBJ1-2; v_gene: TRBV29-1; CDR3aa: CSVGGTGDENYGYTF; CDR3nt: TGCAGCGTGGGGGGGACAGGCGATGAAAACTATGGCTACACCTTC
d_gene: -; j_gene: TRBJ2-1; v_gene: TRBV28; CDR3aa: CASTLSGSYNEQFF; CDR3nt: TGTGCCAGCACCCTATCCGGCTCCTACAATGAGCAGTTCTTC
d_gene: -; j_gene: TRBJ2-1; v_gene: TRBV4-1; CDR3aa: CASSQETTIDEQFF; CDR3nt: TGCGCCAGCAGCCAAGAGACTACGATCGATGAGCAGTTCTTC
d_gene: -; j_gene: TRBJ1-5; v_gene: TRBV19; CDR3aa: CASSAGGNQPQHF; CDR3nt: TGTGCCAGTAGTGCCGGAGGAAATCAGCCCCAGCATTTT
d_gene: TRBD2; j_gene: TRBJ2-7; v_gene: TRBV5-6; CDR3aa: CASSLGEGLADYPSYEQYF; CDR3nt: TGTGCCAGCAGCTTGGGGGAAGGCCTAGCGGACTACCCCTCCTACGAGCAGTACTTC
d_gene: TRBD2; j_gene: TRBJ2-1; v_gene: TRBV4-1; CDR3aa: CASSLADGLAGGEQFF; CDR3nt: TGCGCCAGCAGCCTTGCCGATGGGCTAGCGGGCGGTGAGCAGTTCTTC
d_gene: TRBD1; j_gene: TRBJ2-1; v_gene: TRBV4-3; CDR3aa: CASSPGRGTGDNEQFF; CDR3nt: TGCGCCAGCAGCCCGGGGAGGGGGACAGGGGACAATGAGCAGTTCTTC
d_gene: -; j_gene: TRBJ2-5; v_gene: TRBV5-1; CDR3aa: CASSFPGVGETQYF; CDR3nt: TGCGCCAGCAGCTTTCCCGGGGTCGGCGAGACCCAGTACTTC
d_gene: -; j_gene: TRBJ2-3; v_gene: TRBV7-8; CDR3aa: CASSLAGQSTDTQYF; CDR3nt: TGTGCCAGCAGCTTAGCGGGGCAAAGCACAGATACGCAGTATTTT
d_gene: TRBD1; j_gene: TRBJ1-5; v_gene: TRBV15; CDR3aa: CATSRDRVSNQPQHF; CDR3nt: TGTGCCACCAGCAGGGACAGGGTTAGCAATCAGCCCCAGCATTTT
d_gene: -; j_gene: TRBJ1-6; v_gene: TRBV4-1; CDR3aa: CASSTLRGPQGTYNSPLHF; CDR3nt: TGCGCCAGCAGCACTCTGCGGGGACCCCAAGGAACCTATAATTCACCCCTCCACTTT
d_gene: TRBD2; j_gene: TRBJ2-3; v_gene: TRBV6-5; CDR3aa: CASIPGGVATDTQYF; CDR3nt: TGTGCCAGCATCCCCGGGGGGGTCGCCACAGATACGCAGTATTTT
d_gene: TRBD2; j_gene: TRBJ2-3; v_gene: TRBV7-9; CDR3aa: CASSPNPTSGGAADTQYF; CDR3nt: TGTGCCAGCAGCCCAAATCCAACTAGCGGGGGCGCGGCAGATACGCAGTATTTT
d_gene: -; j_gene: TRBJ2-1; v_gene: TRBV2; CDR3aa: CASSGRTVDNEQFF; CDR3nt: TGTGCCAGCAGTGGGAGGACCGTCGACAATGAGCAGTTCTTC
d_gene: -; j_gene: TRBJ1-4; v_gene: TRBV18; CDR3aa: CASSPAYRQTNEKLFF; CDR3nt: TGTGCCAGCTCACCGGCGTACAGACAGACTAATGAAAAACTGTTTTTT